This TCR beta chain emerged from a study of blood T cell repertoires in COVID-19. At the level of the study: Sources were T cells, B-cell-depleted T cells, or PBMCs; the material itself was cDNA or gDNA.

Study processing details: Amplification of reference gene primers provided the estimated nucleated cell counts. Generated by immunoSEQ multiplex PCR, the TCRdb table keeps only in-frame clones and is missing some. Clone size and the V and J calls come from that table; the DNA yielded D and trimming. The sample holds over 200,000 clones, roughly 84% seen once. CDR3 size: 17 residues. V was trimmed by 0 bases and J by 3 bases, leaving 16 bases between them. Germline V gives CDR1 SGHRS, CDR2 YFSETQ. The TCR comes from a man in his forties who had recovered from COVID-19. This chain uses TRBV5-1 with TRBJ2-1; a weak D match, TRBD2 (6 bases). The material sequenced was peripheral blood. The CDR3 DNA reads as TGCGCCAGCAGCTTGGGCCTAGGCAGGGAGGACTACAATGAGCAGTTCTTC. It translates to CASSLGLGREDYNEQFF.